This is a list of T cell receptor beta chains from one sample in a study of shared clonotypes between healthy human individuals. Assay: immunoSEQ multiplex PCR; the TCRdb copy retains only in-frame clones and omits some. The data contain about 2,100,000 clones, around 93% of them singletons. Input material: naive CD8+ T cells from PBMCs. These receptors all come from a man aged 18 to 29 in good health. Some clones in this sample may be carry-over from other donors' samples. CDR3s include the opening cysteine and the closing phenylalanine or tryptophan. The D gene is left open where the match is weak. Only some rows state a clone size, as once, few, many or a class for expanded clones.

j_call: TRBJ2-1
clone_size: .
d_call: .
v_call: TRBV27
cdr3_nt: TGTGCCAGCAGTCCTATAAACAGGGTCAATGAGCAGTTCTTC
cdr3_aa: CASSPINRVNEQFF

j_call: TRBJ2-5
clone_size: once
d_call: .
v_call: TRBV7-9
cdr3_nt: TGTGCCAGCAGCAACACAGGGCGAGGGAGGGAGACCCAGTACTTC
cdr3_aa: CASSNTGRGRETQYF

j_call: TRBJ2-1
clone_size: .
d_call: .
v_call: TRBV14
cdr3_nt: TGTGCCAGCAGCCAAAAGCGGTCCTCCTACAATGAGCAGTTCTTC
cdr3_aa: CASSQKRSSYNEQFF

j_call: TRBJ2-5
clone_size: .
d_call: TRBD2
v_call: TRBV9
cdr3_nt: TGTGCCAGCAGCGGAATCGGACCCGGCGGACTAGCGGGAGGGCTTGGGGAGACCCAGTACTTC
cdr3_aa: CASSGIGPGGLAGGLGETQYF

j_call: TRBJ1-1
clone_size: few
d_call: TRBD1
v_call: TRBV10-3
cdr3_nt: TGTGCCATCAGCGGGACAGTTGAAGCTTTCTTT
cdr3_aa: CAISGTVEAFF

j_call: TRBJ2-6
clone_size: .
d_call: TRBD1
v_call: TRBV5-1
cdr3_nt: TGCGCCAGCAGCTGGGCAGGGGGCTTCTCTGGGGCCAACGTCCTGACTTTC
cdr3_aa: CASSWAGGFSGANVLTF

j_call: TRBJ1-3
clone_size: once
d_call: .
v_call: TRBV7-9
cdr3_nt: TGTGCCAGCAGCTCGACACGGGATGGAAACACCATATATTTT
cdr3_aa: CASSSTRDGNTIYF

j_call: TRBJ2-3
clone_size: .
d_call: TRBD2
v_call: TRBV5-6
cdr3_nt: TGTGCCAGCAGCTCCCCCTTAGCGGGAGGGGTAGATACGCAGTATTTT
cdr3_aa: CASSSPLAGGVDTQYF

j_call: TRBJ1-2
clone_size: .
d_call: .
v_call: TRBV27
cdr3_nt: TGTGCCAGCAGTTTAGATGGAGAGTCAAACCTCTATGGCTACACCTTC
cdr3_aa: CASSLDGESNLYGYTF

j_call: TRBJ2-7
clone_size: .
d_call: TRBD2
v_call: TRBV20-1
cdr3_nt: TGCAGTGCTCATCTAGCGGGACGAGAGTACTTC
cdr3_aa: CSAHLAGREYF

j_call: TRBJ1-2
clone_size: .
d_call: .
v_call: TRBV27
cdr3_nt: TGTGCCAGCTCTGGGGGCTATAACTATGGCTACACCTTC
cdr3_aa: CASSGGYNYGYTF

j_call: TRBJ1-1
clone_size: .
d_call: .
v_call: TRBV7-8
cdr3_nt: TGTGCCAGCAGCTTAGCGACGACTCCGGGTCTTGAAGCTTTCTTT
cdr3_aa: CASSLATTPGLEAFF

j_call: TRBJ2-1
clone_size: once
d_call: TRBD2
v_call: TRBV5-1
cdr3_nt: TGCGCCAGCAGCCCAGACCTAGCGGGCTACAATGAGCAGTTCTTC
cdr3_aa: CASSPDLAGYNEQFF

j_call: TRBJ2-3
clone_size: once
d_call: .
v_call: TRBV9
cdr3_nt: TGTGCCAGCAGCGATCGAGGGAGCACAGATACGCAGTATTTT
cdr3_aa: CASSDRGSTDTQYF

j_call: TRBJ1-1
clone_size: .
d_call: TRBD1
v_call: TRBV19
cdr3_nt: TGTGCCAGTAGTATCATAGGGACAGGCAGGGGGACTGAAGCTTTCTTT
cdr3_aa: CASSIIGTGRGTEAFF

j_call: TRBJ2-7
clone_size: .
d_call: .
v_call: TRBV7-9
cdr3_nt: TGTGCCAGCAGCCCCGATCGTGGGGTGGCCTACGAGCAGTACTTC
cdr3_aa: CASSPDRGVAYEQYF

j_call: TRBJ2-1
clone_size: few
d_call: TRBD2
v_call: TRBV19
cdr3_nt: TGTGCCAGTAGTCCCTATCCTGGCGGGGGGAATGAGCAGTTCTTC
cdr3_aa: CASSPYPGGGNEQFF

j_call: TRBJ2-1
clone_size: .
d_call: .
v_call: TRBV9
cdr3_nt: TGTGCCAGCAGCGCCGGGACTCACAATGAGCAGTTCTTC
cdr3_aa: CASSAGTHNEQFF

j_call: TRBJ1-1
clone_size: .
d_call: .
v_call: TRBV4-2
cdr3_nt: TGTGCCAGCAGCCACTATGGGGACATTAACACTGAAGCTTTCTTT
cdr3_aa: CASSHYGDINTEAFF

j_call: TRBJ1-6
clone_size: .
d_call: .
v_call: TRBV7-9
cdr3_nt: TGTGCCAGCAGCTTAGGGGGGGCCCCGAAGGATTCACCCCTCCACTTT
cdr3_aa: CASSLGGAPKDSPLHF

j_call: TRBJ1-1
clone_size: few
d_call: .
v_call: TRBV28
cdr3_nt: TGTGCCAGCAGGACCCTGGCATGGGGGTTGAACACTGAAGCTTTCTTT
cdr3_aa: CASRTLAWGLNTEAFF

j_call: TRBJ2-3
clone_size: once
d_call: .
v_call: TRBV7-9
cdr3_nt: TGTGCCAGCAGGGGAAAAAGCACAGATACGCAGTATTTT
cdr3_aa: CASRGKSTDTQYF

j_call: TRBJ1-1
clone_size: .
d_call: .
v_call: TRBV9
cdr3_nt: TGTGCCAGCAGCGACCTAAAGGGAGTGAACACTGAAGCTTTCTTT
cdr3_aa: CASSDLKGVNTEAFF

j_call: TRBJ1-2
clone_size: .
d_call: .
v_call: TRBV15
cdr3_nt: TGTGCCACCAGCAGTGTCCCCCGGAATGAGTATGGCTACACCTTC
cdr3_aa: CATSSVPRNEYGYTF

j_call: TRBJ1-2
clone_size: .
d_call: .
v_call: TRBV5-1
cdr3_nt: TGCGCCAGCAGCTGGGGGTCACTTAACTATGGCTACACCTTC
cdr3_aa: CASSWGSLNYGYTF

j_call: TRBJ1-2
clone_size: .
d_call: TRBD1
v_call: TRBV6-5
cdr3_nt: TGTGCCAGCAGGATGAACAGGGGTGGTGGCTACACCTTC
cdr3_aa: CASRMNRGGGYTF

j_call: TRBJ2-3
clone_size: .
d_call: TRBD2
v_call: TRBV28
cdr3_nt: TGTGCCAGCAAATTTAGGCTAGCGGGCACAGATACGCAGTATTTT
cdr3_aa: CASKFRLAGTDTQYF

j_call: TRBJ2-7
clone_size: .
d_call: TRBD1
v_call: TRBV18
cdr3_nt: TGTGCCAGCTCACCACCGGGACAGGGGGCAGCCTACGAGCAGTACTTC
cdr3_aa: CASSPPGQGAAYEQYF

j_call: TRBJ2-7
clone_size: .
d_call: .
v_call: TRBV5-6
cdr3_nt: TGTGCCAGCAGCTTGGCCGCAGGGGTCTATCGCTACGAGCAGTACTTC
cdr3_aa: CASSLAAGVYRYEQYF

j_call: TRBJ2-7
clone_size: .
d_call: TRBD2
v_call: TRBV7-6
cdr3_nt: TGTGCCAGCAGCGCCCCGGGACTAGCGGCACACGAGCAGTACTTC
cdr3_aa: CASSAPGLAAHEQYF

j_call: TRBJ2-7
clone_size: .
d_call: .
v_call: TRBV28
cdr3_nt: TGTGCCAGCACCTGGGCTTCTACCGTCTACGAGCAGTACTTC
cdr3_aa: CASTWASTVYEQYF

j_call: TRBJ2-3
clone_size: .
d_call: .
v_call: TRBV29-1
cdr3_nt: TGCAGCGCGGCAAGGAGCAGCCAGCAATCGGATACGCAGTATTTT
cdr3_aa: CSAARSSQQSDTQYF

j_call: TRBJ1-4
clone_size: .
d_call: .
v_call: TRBV4-2
cdr3_nt: TGTGCCAGCAGCCAAGAGGACGCATGGGCTAATGAAAAACTGTTTTTT
cdr3_aa: CASSQEDAWANEKLFF